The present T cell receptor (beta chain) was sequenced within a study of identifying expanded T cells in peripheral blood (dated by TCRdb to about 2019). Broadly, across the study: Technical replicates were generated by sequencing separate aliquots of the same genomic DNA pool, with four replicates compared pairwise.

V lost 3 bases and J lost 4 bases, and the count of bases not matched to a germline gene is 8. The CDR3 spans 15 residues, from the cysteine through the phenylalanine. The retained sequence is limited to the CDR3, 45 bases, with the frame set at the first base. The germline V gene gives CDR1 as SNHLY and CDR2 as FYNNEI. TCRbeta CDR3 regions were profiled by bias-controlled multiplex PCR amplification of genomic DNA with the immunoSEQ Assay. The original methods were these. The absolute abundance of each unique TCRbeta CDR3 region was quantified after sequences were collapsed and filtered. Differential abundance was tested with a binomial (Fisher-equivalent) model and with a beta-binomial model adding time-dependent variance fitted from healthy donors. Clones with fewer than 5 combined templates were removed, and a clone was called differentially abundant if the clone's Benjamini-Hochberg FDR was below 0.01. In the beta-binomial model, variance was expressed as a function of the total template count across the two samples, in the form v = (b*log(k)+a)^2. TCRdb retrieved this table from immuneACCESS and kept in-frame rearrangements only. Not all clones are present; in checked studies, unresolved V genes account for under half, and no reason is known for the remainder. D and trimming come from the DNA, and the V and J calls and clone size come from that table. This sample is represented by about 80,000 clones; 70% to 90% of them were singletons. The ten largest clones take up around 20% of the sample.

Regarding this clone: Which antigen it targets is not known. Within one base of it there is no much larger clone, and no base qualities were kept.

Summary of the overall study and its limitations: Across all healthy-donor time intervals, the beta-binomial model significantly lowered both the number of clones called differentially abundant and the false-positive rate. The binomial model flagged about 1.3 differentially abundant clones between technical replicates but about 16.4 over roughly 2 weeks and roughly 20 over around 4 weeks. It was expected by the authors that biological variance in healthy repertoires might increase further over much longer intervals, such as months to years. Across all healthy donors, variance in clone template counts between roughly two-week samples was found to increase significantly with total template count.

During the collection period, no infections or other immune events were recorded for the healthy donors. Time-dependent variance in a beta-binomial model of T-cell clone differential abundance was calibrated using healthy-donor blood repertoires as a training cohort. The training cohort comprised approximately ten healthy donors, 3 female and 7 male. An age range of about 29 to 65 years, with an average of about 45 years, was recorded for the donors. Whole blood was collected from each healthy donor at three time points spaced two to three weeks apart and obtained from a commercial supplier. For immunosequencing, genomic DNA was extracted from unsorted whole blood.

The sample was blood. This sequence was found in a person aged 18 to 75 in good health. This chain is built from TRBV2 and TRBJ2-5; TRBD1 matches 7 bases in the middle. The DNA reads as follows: TGTGCCAGCAGTGATCTCGGACAGGACGCAGAGACCCAGTACTTC. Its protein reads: CASSDLGQDAETQYF. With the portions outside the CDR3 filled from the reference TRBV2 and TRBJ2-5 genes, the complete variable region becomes EPEVTQTPSHQVTQMGQEVILRCVPISNHLYFYWYRQILGQKVEFLVSFYNNEISEKSEIFDDQFSVERPDGSNFTLKIRSTKLEDSAMYFCASSDLGQDAETQYFGPGTRLLVL.